This TCR beta chain was captured in a study of OX40 agonist ivuxolimab in advanced cancers. With 5 bases removed from V and 3 bases from J, the gap between germline ends came to 4 bases. Germline V gives CDR1 SGHTA, CDR2 FQGNSA. The CDR3 spans 11 residues. Sequencing was performed with immunoSEQ multiplex PCR; in TCRdb, only in-frame clones are kept and a portion is missing. Of some 74,000 clones listed, about 85% are singletons. Study-level findings and limits: Partial responders treated at 0.1-3.0 mg/kg exhibited clonal expansion among the lowest measured.

Points on this clone: Its specificity is unknown.

The chain combines TRBV7-2 with TRBJ2-5; D unclear. This sample comprised CD4+ or CD8+ T cells sorted from blood, obtained in a trial of the OX40 agonist ivuxolimab. This clonotype was sampled from an adult with an advanced solid tumor such as melanoma, head and neck, liver or kidney cancer. Written as DNA, the CDR3 is TGTGCCAGCAGCCAAAAAGAGACCCAGTACTTC. Translation gives CASSQKETQYF.